Each of the 19 T cell receptor beta chains below was sequenced from the same sample in a study of early T cells in non-severe SARS-CoV-2 infection. TCRdb redid the calling of the 5' RACE reads with MiXCR, one entry per CDR3 protein. Of tens of thousands of distinct CDR3 sequences detected, roughly 14% appear once; the ten largest clones hold 6.5% to 9%. The specimen was whole blood. These receptors were collected from an adult who was a healthcare worker with PCR-confirmed SARS-CoV-2 infection or an uninfected control (not recorded which).

This clonotype occurred a few times. V and J are TRBV13 and TRBJ2-7; D could derive from TRBD1 or TRBD2 (6 bases each). The germline V gene has CDR1 PRHDT and CDR2 FYEKMQ (reference sequence). The length of the CDR3 is 16 residues. The V end was cut by 2 bases, the J end by 0 bases, with 14 bases between. In DNA form, the CDR3 reads TGTGCCAGCAGCTTATCCGGGGGCGACACCTCCTACGAGCAGTACTTC. Translation: CASSLSGGDTSYEQYF.

About this clonotype itself: An end of the junction differs from the germline gene, which may be a read error. The chain joins TRBV7-6 to TRBJ1-1, with 8 positions matching TRBD1. CDR3 length equals 14 residues. The germline CDR1 and CDR2 sequences are SGHVS and FNYEAQ. The DNA for the CDR3 is TGTGCCAGCAGCTCACCCGGGACAGGCATTGAAGATTTCTTT. Translating gives CASSSPGTGIEDFF.

Only a few counts were recorded for this clonotype. V usage is TRBV12-3 or TRBV12-4 and J usage is TRBJ2-5; 7 nucleotides align to TRBD2. The CDR3 sequence is 15 residues long. After removal of 1 base from V and 5 bases from J, the junction contained 7 bases not matched to a gene. CDR3 region: CASSLVTGAGETQYF. DNA for the CDR3: TGTGCCAGCAGTTTAGTTACGGGAGCGGGGGAGACCCAGTACTTC.

As for this clonotype: A much larger clone differs from this one at a single base, so this may be a read error. The chain links TRBV11-2 to TRBJ2-1; 11 bases are shared with TRBD2. The CDR3 loop spans 19 amino acids. Germline loops: CDR1 SGHAT, CDR2 FQNNGV. V lost 1 base and J lost 0; bases outside the gene matches: 8. The DNA of the CDR3 is TGTGCCAGCAGCTTAGGTGGGACTAGCGGCCTGAGCTCCTACAATGAGCAGTTCTTC. Translation: CASSLGGTSGLSSYNEQFF.

This clonotype was seen a handful of times. The chain is built from TRBV3-1 and TRBJ2-7; 10 bases fit TRBD1. Germline CDR1 LGHDT, CDR2 YNNKEL (reference sequence). V lost 5 bases, J lost 0 bases, and 4 bases stayed unmatched. The CDR3 is made up of 15 amino acids. CDR3 loop: CASSEGDRGSYEQYF. The CDR3 DNA is TGTGCCAGCAGCGAAGGGGACAGGGGCTCCTACGAGCAGTACTTC.

V is TRBV7-8 and J is TRBJ2-1; TRBD2 matches 10 bases. The V and J ends lost 2 bases and 6 bases, in that order; junction bases with no gene match: 1. The CDR3 spans 14 residues. The V gene's germline CDR1 is SGHVS and CDR2 FQNEAQ. CDR3 loop: CASSLSGRGNEQFF. The DNA for the CDR3 is TGTGCCAGCAGCTTAAGCGGGAGGGGCAATGAGCAGTTCTTC.

The V call is TRBV4-1, the J call TRBJ1-2; D gene uncertain. CDR3 length: 14 residues. The germline V gene encodes CDR1 MGHRA and CDR2 YSYEKL. V lost 3 bases and J 0 bases, leaving 8 bases between the germline ends. CDR3 sequence: CASSHGGTNYGYTF. The CDR3 bases are TGCGCCAGCAGCCATGGCGGAACTAACTATGGCTACACCTTC.

This clonotype was recorded a few times. The chain links TRBV6-6 to TRBJ2-1; D may be TRBD2 (5 bases). The V and J ends lost 6 bases and 8 bases respectively, with 14 bases between them. CDR1 is MNHNY, CDR2 SVGAGI, per germline (reference sequence). The CDR3 length is 13 residues. CDR3 sequence reads: CASSFRLAHEQFF. The CDR3 DNA sequence: TGTGCCAGCAGCTTCCGCCTAGCCCATGAGCAGTTCTTC.

This chain connects TRBV6-5 to TRBJ1-5, with D possibly matching TRBD1 (5 bases). This CDR3 spans 10 amino acids. The germline V gene has CDR1 MNHEY and CDR2 SVGAGI. CDR3 nucleotide sequence: TGTGCGGCCGGGGAGGGGTTCCGGCATTTT. As protein: CAAGEGFRHF.

This clonotype has a count of ten or more. The chain carries TRBV19 and TRBJ2-6; D unresolved. V dropped 1 base and J dropped 0 bases, with 10 bases sitting between them. CDR1 LNHDA and CDR2 SQIVND come from the germline V gene (reference sequence). The CDR3 consists of 17 residues. The CDR3 region has the DNA TGTGCCAGTAGTATAGGTTGGACCGACTCTGGGGCCAACGTCCTGACTTTC. It codes for CASSIGWTDSGANVLTF.

This chain links TRBV4-1 with TRBJ1-1; 7 bases align to TRBD1. Germline CDR1 and CDR2: MGHRA and YSYEKL. The J segment lost 2 bases and the V segment lost 1 base, leaving 7 bases of the junction unmatched. The length of the CDR3 is 16 residues. CDR3 protein: CASSQVEGAQNTEAFF. As DNA, the CDR3 is TGCGCCAGCAGCCAAGTTGAGGGGGCGCAAAACACTGAAGCTTTCTTT.

The chain couples TRBV27 to TRBJ1-2, with 7 bases aligning to TRBD1. CDR1 is MNHEY and CDR2 is SMNVEV in the germline V gene (reference sequence). With 4 bases clipped from V and 4 bases from J, the junction kept 9 bases outside the gene matches. CDR3 length equals 15 residues. The DNA of the CDR3 is TGTGCCAGCAGTTCCACGACAGGGAGGACCTATGGCTACACCTTC. Its protein is CASSSTTGRTYGYTF.

The chain combines TRBV20-1 with TRBJ2-1; 13 nucleotides match TRBD2. Trimming at V came to 0 bases and at J to 8 bases, leaving 13 bases not matched to a gene. The length of the CDR3 is 18 residues. The V gene's germline CDR1 is DFQATT and CDR2 SNEGSKA (reference sequence). This chain's CDR3 is CSARETAQTSGRLDEQFF. CDR3 sequence (DNA): TGCAGTGCTAGAGAGACCGCCCAGACTAGCGGGAGGTTGGATGAGCAGTTCTTC.

This clonotype was seen a handful of times. The V call is TRBV5-1, the J call TRBJ2-7; 9 positions agree with TRBD2. J gave up 6 bases and V 4 bases, and 11 bases lay outside the gene matches. The CDR3 runs to 15 residues. CDR1 and CDR2 from the germline V gene are SGHRS and YFSETQ. The CDR3 spells CASSTTGTSSAEQYF. As DNA, the CDR3 is TGCGCCAGCAGCACAACCGGGACTAGCTCAGCCGAGCAGTACTTC.

In its sample, this clonotype was seen a few times. The V call is TRBV11-3, the J call TRBJ2-1; 9 bases map to TRBD2. Germline V CDR1 and CDR2: SGHNT, YENEEA. The CDR3 spans 16 residues. V was pared by 4 bases and J by 8 bases, with 12 bases of the junction left unmatched. The CDR3 loop reads CASSSTYSGRGDEQFF. The CDR3 nucleotides read TGTGCCAGCAGCTCCACCTATAGCGGGAGAGGGGATGAGCAGTTCTTC.

This clonotype came up many times. V usage is TRBV20-1 and J usage is TRBJ1-5; TRBD1 matches at 8 bases. Germline CDR1 is DFQATT and CDR2 is SNEGSKA (reference sequence). The length of the CDR3 is 16 residues. V gave up 0 bases and J gave up 2 bases; unmatched junction bases: 6. DNA of the CDR3: TGCAGTGCTAGAGATGTCGACAGGGGAGGCAATCAGCCCCAGCATTTT. Protein product: CSARDVDRGGNQPQHF.

This clonotype was observed a few times. The genes are TRBV29-1 and TRBJ1-1; D is unclear. V lost 7 bases to trimming and J lost 5 bases, with 17 bases between them. Looked up from germline, CDR1 is SQVTM and CDR2 is ANQGSEA. The CDR3 consists of 13 residues. The CDR3 sequence is CSADLGGITEAFF. The CDR3, as DNA: TGCAGCGCTGACCTTGGTGGCATTACTGAAGCTTTCTTT.

Only a few counts were recorded for this clonotype. The chain uses TRBV12-3 or TRBV12-4 and TRBJ1-5; no clear D. The V end lost 2 bases, the J end lost 7 bases, and 9 bases lay between the germline ends. The CDR3 runs to 13 residues. The CDR3 sequence: CASSLSRVQPQHF. CDR3 bases: TGTGCCAGCAGTTTATCACGGGTACAGCCCCAGCATTTT.

For this clonotype: A junction boundary mismatches the germline segment, possibly from a read error. This chain connects TRBV5-1 to TRBJ2-2; 8 nucleotides line up with TRBD2. The CDR3 length is 17 residues. Per germline, CDR1 SGHRS and CDR2 YFSETQ. CDR3 amino acids: CASTLLSGGANTGELFF. In DNA form, the CDR3 reads TGCGCCAGCACCTTGCTATCGGGAGGGGCGAACACCGGGGAGCTGTTTTTT.